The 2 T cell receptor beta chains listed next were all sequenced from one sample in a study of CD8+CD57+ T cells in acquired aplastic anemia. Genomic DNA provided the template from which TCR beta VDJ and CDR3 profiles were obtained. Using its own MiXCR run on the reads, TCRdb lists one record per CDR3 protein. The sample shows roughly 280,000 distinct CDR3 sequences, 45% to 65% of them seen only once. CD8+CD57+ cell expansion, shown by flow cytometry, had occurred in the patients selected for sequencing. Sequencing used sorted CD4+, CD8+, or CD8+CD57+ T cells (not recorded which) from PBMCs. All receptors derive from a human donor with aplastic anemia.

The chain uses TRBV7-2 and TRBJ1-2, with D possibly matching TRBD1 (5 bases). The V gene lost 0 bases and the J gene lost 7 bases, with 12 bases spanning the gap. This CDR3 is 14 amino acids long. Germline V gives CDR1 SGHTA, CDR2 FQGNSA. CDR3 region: CASSLAGEVFGYTF. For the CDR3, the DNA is TGTGCCAGCAGCTTAGCGGGGGAGGTCTTTGGCTACACCTTC.

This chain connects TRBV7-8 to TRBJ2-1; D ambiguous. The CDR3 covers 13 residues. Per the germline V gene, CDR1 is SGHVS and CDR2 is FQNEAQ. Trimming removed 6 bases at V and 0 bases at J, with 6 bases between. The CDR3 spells CASSSTSYNEQFF. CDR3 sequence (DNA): TGTGCCAGCAGTAGCACCTCCTACAATGAGCAGTTCTTC.